This T cell receptor beta chain was obtained from a study of metastatic and nonmetastatic thyroid tumors. Patients had received no treatment of any kind before thyroid surgery. This clone was seen more than once but under ten times. This CDR3 spans 13 amino acids. Germline V lookup: CDR1 DFQATT, CDR2 SNEGSKA (reference sequence). Trimming took off 7 bases at V and 5 bases at J, with 18 bases between the two ends. Source study methods: It was from CDR3 differences across clinicopathological groups that a distant-metastasis classifier for papillary thyroid cancer was built. Through MiXCR, TCRdb re-clonotyped the PCR reads. The V and J calls here are based on TCRdb, not the publication. Of nearly 25,000 clones in the sample, about 26% were seen once.

The rearrangement joins TRBV20-1 to TRBJ2-7, with D hard to call. The sequenced sample consisted of blood. The source of this sequence is a male donor with papillary thyroid cancer or a benign thyroid nodule (not recorded which). Some clones in this sample may be carry-over from other donors' samples. CDR3 sequence: CSVWSKGLDEQYF. The CDR3 DNA reads TGCAGTGTTTGGTCAAAGGGCTTGGACGAGCAGTACTTC.